The rows below give T cell receptor beta chains drawn from one sample of a study of OX40 agonist ivuxolimab in advanced cancers. Clones were read by immunoSEQ multiplex PCR, and TCRdb kept only the in-frame ones, dropping some. The sample lists 81,000 or so clones, 93% occurring once. Sequences were derived from CD4+ or CD8+ T cells sorted from blood, sampled in a trial of the OX40 agonist ivuxolimab. The receptors stem from an adult with an advanced solid tumor such as melanoma, head and neck, liver or kidney cancer. Each CDR3 is given with its conserved first and last residue. The D gene is left open where the match is weak. Size is stated for part of the rows, as once, few or many counts, or as a class when the clone is expanded.

J | size | D | V | CDR3 | DNA
TRBJ2-7 | once | . | TRBV19 | CASSPSAYEQYF | TGTGCCAGTAGTCCCTCGGCCTACGAGCAGTACTTC
TRBJ1-3 | . | . | TRBV9 | CASSGPGDYSGNTIYF | TGTGCCAGCAGCGGGCCGGGGGATTACTCTGGAAACACCATATATTTT
TRBJ2-1 | . | TRBD2 | TRBV5-6 | CASSTVAGAPREYEQFF | TGTGCCAGCAGCACAGTAGCGGGAGCCCCCCGGGAATATGAGCAGTTCTTC
TRBJ1-1 | . | . | TRBV4-1 | CASSFQGGEAFF | TGCGCCAGCAGCTTCCAGGGAGGTGAAGCTTTCTTT
TRBJ2-7 | . | TRBD1 | TRBV19 | CASSITSGTGGVLASVEQYF | TGTGCCAGTAGTATAACCTCCGGGACAGGGGGCGTACTAGCCTCCGTCGAGCAGTACTTC
TRBJ2-7 | . | . | TRBV9 | CASSVVDYEQYF | TGTGCCAGCAGCGTAGTTGACTACGAGCAGTACTTC
TRBJ2-3 | . | TRBD2 | TRBV6-4 | CASSDSRGGTDTQYF | TGTGCCAGCAGTGACTCGCGGGGGGGCACAGATACGCAGTATTTT
TRBJ1-1 | . | . | TRBV9 | CASSAQGPGEAFF | TGTGCCAGCAGCGCTCAGGGGCCCGGTGAAGCTTTCTTT
TRBJ1-1 | . | . | TRBV4-3 | CASSQVIGGGQRKNTEAFF | TGCGCCAGCAGCCAAGTGATTGGGGGCGGACAGCGAAAGAACACTGAAGCTTTCTTT
TRBJ2-3 | . | . | TRBV13 | CASSFGVSTDTQYF | TGTGCCAGCAGCTTTGGAGTTAGCACAGATACGCAGTATTTT
TRBJ2-3 | . | TRBD2 | TRBV7-9 | CASSLDLLADSTDTQYF | TGTGCCAGCAGCTTAGACCTACTAGCGGATAGCACAGATACGCAGTATTTT
TRBJ1-2 | . | . | TRBV6-5 | CASSYTANYGYTF | TGTGCCAGCAGTTATACAGCTAACTATGGCTACACCTTC
TRBJ2-3 | . | TRBD2 | TRBV5-6 | CASIRSSGGPTDTQYF | TGTGCCAGCATCCGTTCTTCGGGAGGACCCACAGATACGCAGTATTTT
TRBJ2-2 | once | . | TRBV27 | CASSLSAAGPRGTGELFF | TGTGCCAGCAGTTTATCAGCGGCAGGACCTAGGGGCACCGGGGAGCTGTTTTTT
TRBJ1-2 | . | TRBD1 | TRBV5-8 | CASSLEQGPNYGYTF | TGTGCCAGCAGCTTGGAACAGGGGCCGAACTATGGCTACACCTTC
TRBJ1-5 | few | . | TRBV5-6 | CASSRWGRNQPQHF | TGTGCCAGCAGCCGTTGGGGGCGGAATCAGCCCCAGCATTTT
TRBJ2-7 | once | . | TRBV7-8 | CASSPGRGYSYEQYF | TGTGCCAGCAGCCCCGGCAGGGGATATTCCTACGAGCAGTACTTC
TRBJ1-6 | many | . | TRBV5-6 | CASSFVGGYNSPLHF | TGTGCCAGCAGCTTTGTAGGTGGATATAATTCACCCCTCCACTTT
TRBJ2-7 | . | . | TRBV10-3 | CAISGTESSYEQYF | TGTGCCATCAGTGGGACTGAGAGCTCCTACGAGCAGTACTTC
TRBJ1-4 | . | TRBD1 | TRBV30 | CAWRLGQGRREKLFF | TGTGCCTGGAGACTGGGACAGGGAAGGCGTGAAAAACTGTTTTTT
TRBJ1-5 | . | . | TRBV29-1 | CSAQVGDQPQHF | TGCAGCGCCCAAGTCGGAGATCAGCCCCAGCATTTT
TRBJ2-7 | once | . | TRBV28 | CASSLEGLVREQYF | TGTGCCAGCAGTTTGGAGGGACTGGTCCGGGAGCAGTACTTC